This TCR beta chain was sequenced in a study of OX40 agonist ivuxolimab in advanced cancers. Study context: Ivuxolimab, which patients received intravenously every 2 weeks, was dosed at 0.01 to 10 mg/kg. One patient with hepatocellular carcinoma and two with cutaneous melanoma, three in all, had partial responses. The diagnoses of dose-escalation patients were hepatocellular carcinoma, melanoma, renal cell or head and neck cancer.

Any history of autoimmune disease or systemic immunosuppression disqualified patients. CDR3 length: 14 amino acids. Germline-derived CDR1 and CDR2 are MNHEY and SVGAGI. V dropped 4 bases and J dropped 6; count of bases not matched to a gene: 4. This clone was found once. TCRdb keeps only in-frame clones here, not all; method: immunoSEQ multiplex PCR. The table has some 50,000 clones, approximately 90% seen once; the top ten hold 25% to 40%. This chain uses TRBV6-5 with TRBJ2-1; 9 bases map to TRBD1. This receptor was obtained from an adult with an advanced solid tumor such as melanoma, head and neck, liver or kidney cancer. The source material was CD4+ or CD8+ T cells sorted from blood, sampled in a trial of the OX40 agonist ivuxolimab. Written as DNA, the CDR3 is TGTGCCAGCAGTTCACAGGGGGCCCTCAATGAGCAGTTCTTC. Its translation: CASSSQGALNEQFF.